Listed below are T cell receptor beta chains from one sample, sequenced in a study of T cell repertoires in ileal Crohn's disease. TCRdb keeps only in-frame clones here, not all; method: immunoSEQ multiplex PCR. The table shows 15,000 to 20,000 clones, with just over 85% occurring only once. The specimen was ileal tissue. These receptors were collected from an adult with Crohn's disease. Both conserved end residues are part of each CDR3. Each record gives: clone size, J gene, V gene, D gene, CDR3 DNA, CDR3 protein. The D gene is left open where the match is weak. Size tells how often a clone was seen (once, few, many) or the class of an expanded clone, and some rows leave it out.

>NA|TRBJ2-7|TRBV18|TRBD2
TGTGCCAGCTCACCACTCCAGACTAGCGGGAGATACGAGCAGTACTTC
CASSPLQTSGRYEQYF
>NA|TRBJ2-6|TRBV7-8|TRBD1
TGTGCCAGCAGCTTGGGACAGGGGATCTCTGGGGCCAACGTCCTGACTTTC
CASSLGQGISGANVLTF
>NA|TRBJ2-2|TRBV19|TRBD2
TGTGCCAGTAGTATAGCGGGGGGCACCGGGGAGCTGTTTTTT
CASSIAGGTGELFF
>few|TRBJ2-3|TRBV19|NA
TGTGCCAGTGAGTCAGGGGATACGCAGTATTTT
CASESGDTQYF
>NA|TRBJ1-5|TRBV7-9|NA
TGTGCCAGCACCAACCAAGGAGATCAGCCCCAGCATTTT
CASTNQGDQPQHF
>NA|TRBJ2-7|TRBV9|TRBD1
TGTGCCAGCAGCGTAGACGAGGACAGGGGGCCGCTCTACGAGCAGTACTTC
CASSVDEDRGPLYEQYF
>NA|TRBJ2-7|TRBV6-6|TRBD2
TGTGCCAGCAGCTCCCCCGGGACTAGCCGAACTGGGCAGTACTTC
CASSSPGTSRTGQYF
>NA|TRBJ2-7|TRBV5-6|NA
TGTGCCAGCAGCGGAGGCATTTCCTACGAGCAGTACTTC
CASSGGISYEQYF
>NA|TRBJ1-3|TRBV5-1|NA
TGCGCCAGCAGCTTGGATCCAGCTGGAAACACCATATATTTT
CASSLDPAGNTIYF
>NA|TRBJ1-2|TRBV5-1|NA
TGCGCCAGCAGCTCGGGGGGCAGCCATAACTATGGCTACACCTTC
CASSSGGSHNYGYTF
>NA|TRBJ2-7|TRBV9|NA
TGTGCCAGCAGCGTAGACGGCTACGAGCAGTACTTC
CASSVDGYEQYF
>NA|TRBJ2-3|TRBV9|TRBD2
TGTGCCAGCACCGAGGGCAGCGGGGCGGGAAATACGCAGTATTTT
CASTEGSGAGNTQYF
>NA|TRBJ2-7|TRBV4-1|TRBD2
TGCGCCAGCAGCCAGGGACTAGCGGGAGGCCCCGCCTACGAGCAGTACTTC
CASSQGLAGGPAYEQYF
>NA|TRBJ1-1|TRBV5-1|NA
TGCGCCAGCGGCCTTGGGGGCACCACTGAAGCTTTCTTT
CASGLGGTTEAFF
>NA|TRBJ2-3|TRBV18|NA
TGTGCCAGCTCGCGGGGACTGGGGAGCACAGATACGCAGTATTTT
CASSRGLGSTDTQYF
>NA|TRBJ1-5|TRBV7-6|TRBD1
TGTGCCAGCAGCTTACGGACAGGGAACAATCAGCCCCAGCATTTT
CASSLRTGNNQPQHF
>once|TRBJ2-7|TRBV2|TRBD2
TGTGCCAGCAGTGCCCGGGAGGGCCCCTCCTACGAGCAGTACTTC
CASSAREGPSYEQYF
>NA|TRBJ2-7|TRBV10-2|TRBD1
TGCGCCAGCGGGACAGGGGGAATCTACGAGCAGTACTTC
CASGTGGIYEQYF
>NA|TRBJ2-7|TRBV5-5|NA
TGTGCCAGCAGCTTGGGAGTCTCGAGCTCCTACGAGCAGTACTTC
CASSLGVSSSYEQYF
>NA|TRBJ2-1|TRBV2|TRBD2
TGTGCCAGCAGCAGTGACCTAGCGGTAATTTACAATGAGCAGTTCTTC
CASSSDLAVIYNEQFF
>NA|TRBJ1-2|TRBV28|NA
TGTGCCTCGGGTGCGGGTAGAAGGTATGGCTACACCTTC
CASGAGRRYGYTF
>few|TRBJ2-1|TRBV7-3|TRBD2
TGTGCCAGCAGCCTAGGAATGGGACTAGCGGGAATCAATGAGCAGTTCTTC
CASSLGMGLAGINEQFF
>few|TRBJ1-3|TRBV5-1|NA
TGCGCCAGCAGCTTGGTCTTTCGGGGCTCTGGAAACACCATATATTTT
CASSLVFRGSGNTIYF
>NA|TRBJ1-3|TRBV5-1|NA
TGCGCCAGCAGCTTGGAATCGGGGTTTGGAAACACCATATATTTT
CASSLESGFGNTIYF
>NA|TRBJ2-7|TRBV13|NA
TGTGCCAGCAGCTTACTAGGGCAGGGTAATATATTTCAGCACTTC
CASSLLGQGNIFQHF
>NA|TRBJ2-7|TRBV27|NA
TGTGCCAGCAGTTTATCCCTGGCCGCCACATACGAGCAGTACTTC
CASSLSLAATYEQYF
>NA|TRBJ1-5|TRBV28|NA
TGTGCCAGCACCTCCCCCAGGGCCGGCAATCAGCCCCAGCATTTT
CASTSPRAGNQPQHF
>NA|TRBJ1-6|TRBV9|TRBD1
TGTGCCAGCAGCGAGGACAGGGCTTATTCACCCCTCCACTTT
CASSEDRAYSPLHF
>few|TRBJ1-2|TRBV29-1|NA
TGCAGCGTGAGGGGGACGACCTATAATGGCTACACCTTC
CSVRGTTYNGYTF
>NA|TRBJ2-5|TRBV28|NA
TGTGCCAGCAGAGGGCAGGGTAGCGGACCAGGGACCCAGTACTTC
CASRGQGSGPGTQYF
>NA|TRBJ1-1|TRBV5-4|NA
TGTGCCAGCAGCTTGGATGGCCATCGAGGGACTGAAGCTTTCTTT
CASSLDGHRGTEAFF
>NA|TRBJ2-6|TRBV6-5|TRBD1
TGTGCCAGCAGCGACAGGGGATCGGGGGCCAACGTCCTGACTTTC
CASSDRGSGANVLTF
>NA|TRBJ2-7|TRBV19|TRBD2
TGTGCCAGTAGTATGACTAGCGGCTATAAGTACGAGCAGTACTTC
CASSMTSGYKYEQYF
>NA|TRBJ2-5|TRBV5-6|TRBD2
TGTGCCAGCAGCCCACCCCGGCCTAGCGGGAGCATCCCAGAGACCCAGTACTTC
CASSPPRPSGSIPETQYF
>NA|TRBJ2-7|TRBV7-9|TRBD2
TGTGCCAGCAGCCAACCTAGCGGGAGCTCCTACGAGCAGTACTTC
CASSQPSGSSYEQYF
>once|TRBJ2-7|TRBV5-1|TRBD1
TGCGCCAGCAGCTTGTCTAGGGACAGGGGACACGAGCAGTACTTC
CASSLSRDRGHEQYF
>NA|TRBJ2-1|TRBV7-9|TRBD2
TGTGCCAGCAGCCGAGGGGTACGGCGGGAGGGTGGCAATGAGCAGTTCTTC
CASSRGVRREGGNEQFF
>few|TRBJ2-5|TRBV7-2|TRBD2
TGTGCCAGCAGCTTAGACTCTAGCGGGAGATGGGCTGAGACCCAGTACTTC
CASSLDSSGRWAETQYF